This T cell receptor beta chain was retrieved from a study of vaccination effects on CD4 cells after COVID-19. V was trimmed by 3 bases and J by 3 bases, leaving 3 bases between them. The germline V gene encodes CDR1 LNHNV and CDR2 YYDKDF (reference sequence). This CDR3 region has 12 residues. Sequenced by immunoSEQ multiplex PCR; TCRdb stores in-frame clones only, minus some. In the table there are around 26,000 clones, less than 75% of which are singletons. When roughly eleven days of culture had elapsed, CD4+ T cells were isolated. Worth noting for this clone: Its target is unknown.

The TCR sequence derives from a human donor who received a COVID-19 vaccine. Sequenced here: CD4+ T cells from PBMCs cultured without peptide, sampled before COVID-19 vaccination. The chain carries TRBV15 and TRBJ1-5; no firm D call. The CDR3 DNA reads TGTGCCACCAGCAGGGACAATCAGCCCCAGCATTTT. It specifies CATSRDNQPQHF.